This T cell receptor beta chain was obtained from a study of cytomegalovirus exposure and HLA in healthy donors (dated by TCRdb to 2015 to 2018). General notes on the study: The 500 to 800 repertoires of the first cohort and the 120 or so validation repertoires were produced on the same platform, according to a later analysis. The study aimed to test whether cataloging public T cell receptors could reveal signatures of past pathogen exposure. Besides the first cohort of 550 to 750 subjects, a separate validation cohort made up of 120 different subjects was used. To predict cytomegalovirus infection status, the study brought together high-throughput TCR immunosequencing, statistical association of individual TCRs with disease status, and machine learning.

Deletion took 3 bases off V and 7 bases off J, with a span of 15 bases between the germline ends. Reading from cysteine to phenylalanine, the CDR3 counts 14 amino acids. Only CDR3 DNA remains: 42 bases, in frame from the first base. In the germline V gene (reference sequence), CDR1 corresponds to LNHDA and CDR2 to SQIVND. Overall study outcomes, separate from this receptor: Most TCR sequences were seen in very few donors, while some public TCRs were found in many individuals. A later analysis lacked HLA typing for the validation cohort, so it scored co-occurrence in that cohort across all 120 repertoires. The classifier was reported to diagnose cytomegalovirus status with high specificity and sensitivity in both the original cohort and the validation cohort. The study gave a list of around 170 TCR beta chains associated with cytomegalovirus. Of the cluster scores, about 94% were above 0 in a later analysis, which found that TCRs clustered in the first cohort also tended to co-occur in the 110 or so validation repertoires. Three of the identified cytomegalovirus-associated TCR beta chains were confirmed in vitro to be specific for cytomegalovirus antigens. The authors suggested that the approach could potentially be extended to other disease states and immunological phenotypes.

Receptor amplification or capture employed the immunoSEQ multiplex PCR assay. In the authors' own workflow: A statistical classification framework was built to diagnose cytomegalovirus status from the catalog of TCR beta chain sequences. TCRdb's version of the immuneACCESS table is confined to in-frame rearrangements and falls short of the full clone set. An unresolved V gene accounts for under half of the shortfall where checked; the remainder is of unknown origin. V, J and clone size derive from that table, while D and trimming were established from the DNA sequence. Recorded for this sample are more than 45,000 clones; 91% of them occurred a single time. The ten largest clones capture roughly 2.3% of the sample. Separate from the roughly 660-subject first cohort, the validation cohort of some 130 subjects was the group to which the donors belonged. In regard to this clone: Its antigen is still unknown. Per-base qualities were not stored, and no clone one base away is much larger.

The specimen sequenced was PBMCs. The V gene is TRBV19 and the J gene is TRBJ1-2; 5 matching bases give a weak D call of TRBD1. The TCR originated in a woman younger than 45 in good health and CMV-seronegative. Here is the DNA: TGTGCCAGTAGTATCCAGGGTTGGTATGGTGGCTACACCTTC. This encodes CASSIQGWYGGYTF.